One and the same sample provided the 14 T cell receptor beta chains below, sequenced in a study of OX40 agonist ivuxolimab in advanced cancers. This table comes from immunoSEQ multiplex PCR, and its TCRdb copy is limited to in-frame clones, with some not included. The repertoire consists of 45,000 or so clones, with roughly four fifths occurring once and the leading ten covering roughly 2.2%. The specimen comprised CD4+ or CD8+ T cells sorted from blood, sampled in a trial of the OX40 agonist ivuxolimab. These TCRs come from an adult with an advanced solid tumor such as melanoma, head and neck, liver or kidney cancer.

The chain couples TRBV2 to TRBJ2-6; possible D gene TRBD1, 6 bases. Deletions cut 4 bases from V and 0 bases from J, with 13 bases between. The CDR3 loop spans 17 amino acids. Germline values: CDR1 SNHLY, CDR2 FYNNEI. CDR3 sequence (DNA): TGTGCCAGCAGTGGGGGGACAACGAGCTCTGGGGCCAACGTCCTGACTTTC. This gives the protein CASSGGTTSSGANVLTF. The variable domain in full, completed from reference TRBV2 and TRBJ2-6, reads EPEVTQTPSHQVTQMGQEVILRCVPISNHLYFYWYRQILGQKVEFLVSFYNNEISEKSEIFDDQFSVERPDGSNFTLKIRSTKLEDSAMYFCASSGGTTSSGANVLTFGAGSRLTVL.

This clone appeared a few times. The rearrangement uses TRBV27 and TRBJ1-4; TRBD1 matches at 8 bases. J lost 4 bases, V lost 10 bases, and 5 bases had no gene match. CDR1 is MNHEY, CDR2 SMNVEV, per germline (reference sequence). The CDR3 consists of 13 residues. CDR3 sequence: CAIPGQDNEKLFF. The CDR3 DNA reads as TGTGCCATCCCGGGACAGGATAATGAAAAACTGTTTTTT.

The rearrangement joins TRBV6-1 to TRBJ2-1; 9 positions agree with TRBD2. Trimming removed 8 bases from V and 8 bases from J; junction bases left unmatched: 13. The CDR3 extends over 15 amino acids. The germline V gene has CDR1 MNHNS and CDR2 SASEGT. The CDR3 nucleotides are TGTGCCAGCCCCTCGGGGGGCGGGGGGGGTTATGAGCAGTTCTTC. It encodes CASPSGGGGGYEQFF.

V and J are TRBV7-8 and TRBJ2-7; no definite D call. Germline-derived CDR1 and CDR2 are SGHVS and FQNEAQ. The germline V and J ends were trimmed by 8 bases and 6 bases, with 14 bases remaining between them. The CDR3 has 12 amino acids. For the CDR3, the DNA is TGTGCCAGCGGGCACCCTGCCGGCGAGCAGTACTTC. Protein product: CASGHPAGEQYF.

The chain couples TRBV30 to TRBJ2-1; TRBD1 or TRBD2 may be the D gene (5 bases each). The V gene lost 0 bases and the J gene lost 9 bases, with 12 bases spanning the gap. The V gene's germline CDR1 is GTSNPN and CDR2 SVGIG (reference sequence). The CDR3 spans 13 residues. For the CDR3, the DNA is TGTGCCTGGAGTGTCACGGGACGGGGTGAGCAGTTCTTC. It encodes CAWSVTGRGEQFF.

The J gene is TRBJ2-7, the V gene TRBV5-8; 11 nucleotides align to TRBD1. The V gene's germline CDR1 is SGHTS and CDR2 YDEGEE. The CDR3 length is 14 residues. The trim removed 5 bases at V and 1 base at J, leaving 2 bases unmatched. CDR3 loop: CASSWDRGSYEQYF. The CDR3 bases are TGTGCCAGCAGTTGGGACAGGGGGTCCTACGAGCAGTACTTC.

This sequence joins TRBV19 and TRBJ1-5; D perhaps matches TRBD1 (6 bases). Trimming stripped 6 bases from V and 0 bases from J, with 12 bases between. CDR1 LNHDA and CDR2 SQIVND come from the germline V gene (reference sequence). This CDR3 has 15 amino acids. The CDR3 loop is CASRTQGDSNQPQHF. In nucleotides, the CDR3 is TGTGCCAGTAGGACACAGGGAGATAGCAATCAGCCCCAGCATTTT.

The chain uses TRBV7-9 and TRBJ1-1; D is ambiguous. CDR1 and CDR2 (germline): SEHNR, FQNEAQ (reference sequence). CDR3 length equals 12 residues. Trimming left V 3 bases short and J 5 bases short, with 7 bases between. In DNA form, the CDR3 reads TGTGCCAGCAGCTTCCCAACGACTGAAGCTTTCTTT. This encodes CASSFPTTEAFF.

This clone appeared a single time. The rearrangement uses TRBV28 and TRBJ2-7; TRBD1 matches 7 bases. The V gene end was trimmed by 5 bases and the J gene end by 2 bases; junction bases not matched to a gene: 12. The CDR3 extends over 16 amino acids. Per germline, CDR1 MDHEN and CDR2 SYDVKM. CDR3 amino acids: CASSLRQGRGPYEQYF. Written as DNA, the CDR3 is TGTGCCAGCAGTCTCAGACAGGGCCGAGGACCCTACGAGCAGTACTTC. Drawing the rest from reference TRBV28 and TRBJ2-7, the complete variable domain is DVKVTQSSRYLVKRTGEKVFLECVQDMDHENMFWYRQDPGLGLRLIYFSYDVKMKEKGDIPEGYSVSREKKERFSLILESASTNQTSMYLCASSLRQGRGPYEQYFGPGTRLTVT.

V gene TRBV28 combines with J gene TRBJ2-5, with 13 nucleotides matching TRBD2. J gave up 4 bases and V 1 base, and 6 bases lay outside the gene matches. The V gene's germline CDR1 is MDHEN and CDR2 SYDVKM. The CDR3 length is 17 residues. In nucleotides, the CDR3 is TGTGCCAGCAGTTTATCAACTAGCGGGAGGGTCCGAGAGACCCAGTACTTC. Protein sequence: CASSLSTSGRVRETQYF.

Written as DNA, the CDR3 is TGTGCCAGCAGTTTGGAAGCCCCCTATAATTCACCCCTCCACTTT. This encodes CASSLEAPYNSPLHF. The genes are TRBV28 and TRBJ1-6, with no clear D. Germline CDR1 and CDR2: MDHEN and SYDVKM. V lost 3 bases to trimming and J lost 2 bases, with 8 bases between them. This CDR3 is built from 15 residues.

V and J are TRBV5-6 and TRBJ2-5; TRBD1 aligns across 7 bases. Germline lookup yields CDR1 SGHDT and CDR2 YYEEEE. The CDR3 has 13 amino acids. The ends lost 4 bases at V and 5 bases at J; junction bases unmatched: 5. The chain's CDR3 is CASSIGTAETQYF. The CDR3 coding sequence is TGTGCCAGCAGCATCGGGACAGCCGAGACCCAGTACTTC.

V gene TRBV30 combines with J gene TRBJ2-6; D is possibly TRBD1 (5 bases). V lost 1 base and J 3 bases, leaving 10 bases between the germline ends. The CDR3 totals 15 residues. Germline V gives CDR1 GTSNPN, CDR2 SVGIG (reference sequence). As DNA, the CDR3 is TGTGCCTGGAGTGCCGACAGTGTTGGGGCCAACGTCCTGACTTTC. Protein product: CAWSADSVGANVLTF.

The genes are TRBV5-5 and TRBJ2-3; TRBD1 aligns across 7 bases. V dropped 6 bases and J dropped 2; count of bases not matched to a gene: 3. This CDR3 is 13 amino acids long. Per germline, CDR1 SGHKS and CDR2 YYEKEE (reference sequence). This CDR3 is CASTDRVTDTQYF. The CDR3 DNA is TGTGCCAGCACTGACAGGGTCACAGATACGCAGTATTTT.